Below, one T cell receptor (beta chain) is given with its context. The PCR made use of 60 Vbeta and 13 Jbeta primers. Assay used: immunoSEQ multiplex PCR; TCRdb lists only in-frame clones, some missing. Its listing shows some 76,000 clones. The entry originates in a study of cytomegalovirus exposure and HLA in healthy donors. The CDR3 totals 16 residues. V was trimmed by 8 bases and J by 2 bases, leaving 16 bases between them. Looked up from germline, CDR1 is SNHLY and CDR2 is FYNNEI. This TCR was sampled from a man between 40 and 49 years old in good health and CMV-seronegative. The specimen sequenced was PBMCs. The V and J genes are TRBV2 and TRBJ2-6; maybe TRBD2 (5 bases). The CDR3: CASRRDLDPGANVLTF. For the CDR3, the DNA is TGTGCCAGCCGACGGGATCTAGACCCTGGGGCCAACGTCCTGACTTTC.